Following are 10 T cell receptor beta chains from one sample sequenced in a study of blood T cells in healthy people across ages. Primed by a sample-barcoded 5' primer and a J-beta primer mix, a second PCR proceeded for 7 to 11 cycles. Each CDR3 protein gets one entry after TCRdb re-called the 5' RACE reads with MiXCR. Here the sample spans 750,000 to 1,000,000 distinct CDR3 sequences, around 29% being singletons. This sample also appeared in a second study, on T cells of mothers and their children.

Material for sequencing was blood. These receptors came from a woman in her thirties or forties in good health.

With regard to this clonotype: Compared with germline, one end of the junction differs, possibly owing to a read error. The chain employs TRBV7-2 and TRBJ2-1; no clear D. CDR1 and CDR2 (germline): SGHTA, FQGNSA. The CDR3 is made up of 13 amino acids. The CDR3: CASRPTLGNGQFF. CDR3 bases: TGTGCCAGCAGACCAACCCTGGGAAATGGGCAGTTCTTC. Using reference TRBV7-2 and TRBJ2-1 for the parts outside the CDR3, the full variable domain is GAGVSQSPSNKVTEKGKDVELRCDPISGHTALYWYRQSLGQGLEFLIYFQGNSAPDKSGLPSDRFSAERTGGSVSTLTIQRTQQEDSAVYLCASRPTLGNGQFFGPGTRLTVL.

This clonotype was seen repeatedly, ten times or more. The CDR3 loop is CASSSPGTANYGYTF. The CDR3 bases are TGTGCCAGCAGTTCCCCCGGGACGGCAAACTATGGCTACACCTTC. The chain is built from TRBV7-2 and TRBJ1-2; possibly TRBD1 for D (5 bases). V dropped 6 bases and J dropped 2 bases, with 16 bases sitting between them. Looked up from germline, CDR1 is SGHTA and CDR2 is FQGNSA. The CDR3 covers 15 residues.

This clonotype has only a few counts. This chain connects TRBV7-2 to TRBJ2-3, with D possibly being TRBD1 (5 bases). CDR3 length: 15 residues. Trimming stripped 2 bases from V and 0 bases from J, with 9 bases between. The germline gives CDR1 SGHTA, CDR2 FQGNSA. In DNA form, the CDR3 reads TGTGCCAGCAGCTTATCAGGGTTCAGCACAGATACGCAGTATTTT. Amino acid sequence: CASSLSGFSTDTQYF.

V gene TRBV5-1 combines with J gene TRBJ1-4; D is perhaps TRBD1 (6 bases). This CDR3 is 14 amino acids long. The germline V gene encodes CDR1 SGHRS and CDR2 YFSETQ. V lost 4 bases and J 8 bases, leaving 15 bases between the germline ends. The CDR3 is CASSGGQSGEKLFF. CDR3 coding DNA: TGCGCCAGCAGCGGTGGACAGTCTGGGGAAAAACTGTTTTTT.

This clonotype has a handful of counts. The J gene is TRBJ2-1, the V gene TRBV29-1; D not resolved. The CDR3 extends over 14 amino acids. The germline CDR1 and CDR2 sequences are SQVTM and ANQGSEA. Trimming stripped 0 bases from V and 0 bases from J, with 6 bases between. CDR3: CSVEEESSYNEQFF. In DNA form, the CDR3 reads TGCAGCGTTGAAGAAGAAAGCTCCTACAATGAGCAGTTCTTC.

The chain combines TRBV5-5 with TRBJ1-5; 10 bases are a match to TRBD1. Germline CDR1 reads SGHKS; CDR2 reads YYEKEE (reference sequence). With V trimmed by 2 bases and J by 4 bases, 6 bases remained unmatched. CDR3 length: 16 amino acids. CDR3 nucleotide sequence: TGTGCCAGCAGCTTATATAGGACAGGGGGTAATCAGCCCCAGCATTTT. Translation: CASSLYRTGGNQPQHF. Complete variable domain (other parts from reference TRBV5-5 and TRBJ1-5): DAGVTQSPTHLIKTRGQQVTLRCSPISGHKSVSWYQQVLGQGPQFIFQYYEKEERGRGNFPDRFSARQFPNYSSELNVNALLLGDSALYLCASSLYRTGGNQPQHFGDGTRLSIL.

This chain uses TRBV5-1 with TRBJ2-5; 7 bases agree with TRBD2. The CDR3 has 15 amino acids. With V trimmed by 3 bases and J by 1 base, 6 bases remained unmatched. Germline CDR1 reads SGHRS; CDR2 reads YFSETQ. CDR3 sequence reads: CASSWRGGAQETQYF. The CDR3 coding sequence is TGCGCCAGCAGCTGGCGGGGAGGGGCCCAAGAGACCCAGTACTTC. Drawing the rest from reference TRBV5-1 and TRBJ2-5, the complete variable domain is KAGVTQTPRYLIKTRGQQVTLSCSPISGHRSVSWYQQTPGQGLQFLFEYFSETQRNKGNFPGRFSGRQFSNSRSEMNVSTLELGDSALYLCASSWRGGAQETQYFGPGTRLLVL.

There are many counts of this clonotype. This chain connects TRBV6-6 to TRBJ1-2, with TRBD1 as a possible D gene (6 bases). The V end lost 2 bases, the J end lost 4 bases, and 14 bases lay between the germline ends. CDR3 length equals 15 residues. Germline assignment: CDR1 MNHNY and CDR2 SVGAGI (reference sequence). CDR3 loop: CASSYPGRGTYGYTF. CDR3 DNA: TGTGCCAGCAGTTACCCAGGCAGGGGAACCTATGGCTACACCTTC.

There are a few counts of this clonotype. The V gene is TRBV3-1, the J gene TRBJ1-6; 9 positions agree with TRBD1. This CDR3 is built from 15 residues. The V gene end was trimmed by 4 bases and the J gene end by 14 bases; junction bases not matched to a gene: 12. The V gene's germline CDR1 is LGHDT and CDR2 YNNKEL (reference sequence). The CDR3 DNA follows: TGTGCCAGCAGCCCGGCCGGGACAGGGTCTCTCTCCCTCCACTTT. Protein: CASSPAGTGSLSLHF. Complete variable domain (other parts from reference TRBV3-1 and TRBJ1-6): DTAVSQTPKYLVTQMGNDKSIKCEQNLGHDTMYWYKQDSKKFLKIMFSYNNKELIINETVPNRFSPKSPDKAHLNLHINSLELGDSAVYFCASSPAGTGSLSLHFGNGTRLTVT.

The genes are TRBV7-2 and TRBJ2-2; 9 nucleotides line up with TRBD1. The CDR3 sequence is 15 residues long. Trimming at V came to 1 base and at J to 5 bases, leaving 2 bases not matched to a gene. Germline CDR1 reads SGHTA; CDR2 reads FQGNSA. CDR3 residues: CASSLVDRGTGELFF. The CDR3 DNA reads TGTGCCAGCAGCTTAGTGGACAGGGGTACCGGGGAGCTGTTTTTT.